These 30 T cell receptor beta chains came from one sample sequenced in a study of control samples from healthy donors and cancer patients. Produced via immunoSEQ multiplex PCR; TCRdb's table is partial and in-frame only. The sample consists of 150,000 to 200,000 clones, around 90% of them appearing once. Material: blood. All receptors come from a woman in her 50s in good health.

The CDR3 here is CASMGGSGGYTF. The CDR3 DNA sequence: TGTGCCAGCATGGGGGGTTCGGGCGGCTACACCTTC. This rearrangement joins TRBV3-1 (or the pseudogene TRBV3-2) to TRBJ1-2; the D gene is possibly TRBD1 (5 bases). Germline V gene lookup returns CDR1 LGHDT and CDR2 YNNKEL (reference sequence). The V gene lost 7 bases and the J gene lost 8 bases, with 14 bases spanning the gap. There are 12 residues in the CDR3.

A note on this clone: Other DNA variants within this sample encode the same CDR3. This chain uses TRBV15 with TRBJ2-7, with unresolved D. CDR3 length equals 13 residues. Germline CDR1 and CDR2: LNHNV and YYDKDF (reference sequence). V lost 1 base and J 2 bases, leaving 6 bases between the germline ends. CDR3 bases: TGTGCCACCAGCAGAGGGCTGACCTACGAGCAGTACTTC. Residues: CATSRGLTYEQYF.

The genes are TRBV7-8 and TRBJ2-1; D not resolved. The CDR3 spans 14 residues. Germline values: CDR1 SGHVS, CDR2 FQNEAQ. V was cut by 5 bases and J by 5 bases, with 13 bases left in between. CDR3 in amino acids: CASSVTIRDNEQFF. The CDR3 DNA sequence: TGTGCCAGCAGCGTGACGATCCGGGACAATGAGCAGTTCTTC.

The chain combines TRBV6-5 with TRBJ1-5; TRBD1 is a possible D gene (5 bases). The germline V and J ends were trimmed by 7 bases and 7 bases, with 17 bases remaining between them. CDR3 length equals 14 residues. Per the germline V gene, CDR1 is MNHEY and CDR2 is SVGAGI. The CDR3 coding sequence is TGTGCCAGCAAAGGCAGGGAGGTTGGGCAGCCCCAGCATTTT. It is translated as CASKGREVGQPQHF.

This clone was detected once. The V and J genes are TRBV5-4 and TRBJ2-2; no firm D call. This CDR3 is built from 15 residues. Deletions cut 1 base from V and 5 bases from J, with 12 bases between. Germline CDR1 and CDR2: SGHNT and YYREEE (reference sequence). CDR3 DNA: TGTGCCAGCAGCTTGTCGACTCACGGGACCGGGGAGCTGTTTTTT. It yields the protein CASSLSTHGTGELFF.

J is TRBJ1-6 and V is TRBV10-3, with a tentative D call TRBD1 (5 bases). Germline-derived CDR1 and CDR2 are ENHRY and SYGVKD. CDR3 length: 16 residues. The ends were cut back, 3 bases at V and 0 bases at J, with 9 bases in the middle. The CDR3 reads CAISEQVYSYNSPLHF. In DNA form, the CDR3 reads TGTGCCATCAGTGAACAGGTTTACTCCTATAATTCACCCCTCCACTTT.

The DNA of the CDR3 is TGTGCCAGCAGTTTATATTCAGGGGGTGGTTGGGAGCAGTTCTTC. Its protein product is CASSLYSGGGWEQFF. V and J are TRBV28 and TRBJ2-1; 7 bases agree with TRBD1. This CDR3 is 15 amino acids long. Germline V gene data show CDR1 as MDHEN and CDR2 as SYDVKM. J gave up 10 bases and V 1 base, and 10 bases lay outside the gene matches. The variable domain in full, completed from reference TRBV28 and TRBJ2-1, reads DVKVTQSSRYLVKRTGEKVFLECVQDMDHENMFWYRQDPGLGLRLIYFSYDVKMKEKGDIPEGYSVSREKKERFSLILESASTNQTSMYLCASSLYSGGGWEQFFGPGTRLTVL.

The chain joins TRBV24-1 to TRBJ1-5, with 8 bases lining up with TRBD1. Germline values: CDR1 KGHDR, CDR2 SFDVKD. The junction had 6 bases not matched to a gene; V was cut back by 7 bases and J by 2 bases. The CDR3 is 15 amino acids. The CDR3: CATSPTGDGNQPQHF. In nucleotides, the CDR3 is TGTGCCACCAGCCCGACAGGGGATGGCAATCAGCCCCAGCATTTT.

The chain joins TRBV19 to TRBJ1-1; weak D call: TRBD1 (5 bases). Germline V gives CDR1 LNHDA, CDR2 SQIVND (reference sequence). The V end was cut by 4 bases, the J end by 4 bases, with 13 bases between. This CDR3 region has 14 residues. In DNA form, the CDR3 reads TGTGCCAGTAGTAAGCTAACTGGGGGCACTGAAGCTTTCTTT. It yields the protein CASSKLTGGTEAFF.

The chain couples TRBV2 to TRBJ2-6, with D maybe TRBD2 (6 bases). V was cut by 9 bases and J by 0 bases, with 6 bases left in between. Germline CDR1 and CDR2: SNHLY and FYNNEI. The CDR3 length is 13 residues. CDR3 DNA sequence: TGTGCCAGGGGAGGCTCTGGGGCCAACGTCCTGACTTTC. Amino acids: CARGGSGANVLTF. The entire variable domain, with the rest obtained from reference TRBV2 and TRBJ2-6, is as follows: EPEVTQTPSHQVTQMGQEVILRCVPISNHLYFYWYRQILGQKVEFLVSFYNNEISEKSEIFDDQFSVERPDGSNFTLKIRSTKLEDSAMYFCARGGSGANVLTFGAGSRLTVL.

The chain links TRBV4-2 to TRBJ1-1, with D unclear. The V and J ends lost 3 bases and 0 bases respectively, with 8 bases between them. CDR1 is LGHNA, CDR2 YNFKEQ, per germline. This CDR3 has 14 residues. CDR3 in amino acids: CASSQRDMNTEAFF. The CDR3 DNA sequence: TGTGCCAGCAGCCAGAGAGACATGAACACTGAAGCTTTCTTT.

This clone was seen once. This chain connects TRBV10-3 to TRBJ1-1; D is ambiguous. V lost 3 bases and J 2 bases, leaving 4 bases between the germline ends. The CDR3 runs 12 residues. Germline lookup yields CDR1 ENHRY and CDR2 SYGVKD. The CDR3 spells CAISDRNTEAFF. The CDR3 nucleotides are TGTGCCATCAGTGACAGAAACACTGAAGCTTTCTTT.

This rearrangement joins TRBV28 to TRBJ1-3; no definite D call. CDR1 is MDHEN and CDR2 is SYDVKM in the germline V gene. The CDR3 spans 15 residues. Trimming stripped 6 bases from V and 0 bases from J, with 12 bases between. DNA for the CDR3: TGTGCCAGCAGCTCCCTATTAGCCTCTGGAAACACCATATATTTT. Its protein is CASSSLLASGNTIYF.

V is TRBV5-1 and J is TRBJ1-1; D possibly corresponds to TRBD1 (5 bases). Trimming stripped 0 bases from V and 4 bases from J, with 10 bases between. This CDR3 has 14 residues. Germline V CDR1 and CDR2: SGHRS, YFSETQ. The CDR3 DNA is TGCGCCAGCAGCTTGGATCGGGGGGGCACTGAAGCTTTCTTT. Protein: CASSLDRGGTEAFF.

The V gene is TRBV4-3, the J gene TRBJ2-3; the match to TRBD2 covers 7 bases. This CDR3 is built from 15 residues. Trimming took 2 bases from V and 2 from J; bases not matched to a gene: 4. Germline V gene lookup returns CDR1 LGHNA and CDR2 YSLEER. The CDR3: CASSQYSGDTDTQYF. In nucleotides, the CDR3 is TGCGCCAGCAGCCAATACAGCGGGGACACAGATACGCAGTATTTT.

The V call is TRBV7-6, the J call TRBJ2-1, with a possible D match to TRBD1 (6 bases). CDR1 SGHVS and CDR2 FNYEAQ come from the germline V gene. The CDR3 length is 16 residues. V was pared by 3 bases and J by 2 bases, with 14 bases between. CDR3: CASSFTGLETYNEQFF. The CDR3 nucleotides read TGTGCCAGCAGCTTTACAGGGCTTGAGACCTACAATGAGCAGTTCTTC.

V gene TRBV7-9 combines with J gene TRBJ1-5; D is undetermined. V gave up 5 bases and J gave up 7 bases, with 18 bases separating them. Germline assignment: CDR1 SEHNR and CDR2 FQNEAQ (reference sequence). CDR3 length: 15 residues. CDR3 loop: CASSPSSGMGQPQHF. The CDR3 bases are TGTGCCAGCAGCCCCAGCAGTGGAATGGGACAGCCCCAGCATTTT.

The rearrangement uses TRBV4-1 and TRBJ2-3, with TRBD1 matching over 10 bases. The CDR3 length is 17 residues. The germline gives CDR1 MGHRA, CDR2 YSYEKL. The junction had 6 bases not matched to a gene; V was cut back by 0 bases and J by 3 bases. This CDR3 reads CASSQDGPGQGTDTQYF. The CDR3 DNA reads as TGCGCCAGCAGCCAAGATGGGCCGGGACAGGGGACAGATACGCAGTATTTT.

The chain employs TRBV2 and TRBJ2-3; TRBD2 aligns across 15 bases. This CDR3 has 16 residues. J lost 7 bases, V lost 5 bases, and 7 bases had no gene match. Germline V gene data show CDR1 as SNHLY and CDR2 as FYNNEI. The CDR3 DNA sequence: TGTGCCAGCAGTTCATGGACTAGCGGGGGGGGAAATACGCAGTATTTT. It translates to CASSSWTSGGGNTQYF. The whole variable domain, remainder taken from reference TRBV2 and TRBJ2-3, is EPEVTQTPSHQVTQMGQEVILRCVPISNHLYFYWYRQILGQKVEFLVSFYNNEISEKSEIFDDQFSVERPDGSNFTLKIRSTKLEDSAMYFCASSSWTSGGGNTQYFGPGTRLTVL.

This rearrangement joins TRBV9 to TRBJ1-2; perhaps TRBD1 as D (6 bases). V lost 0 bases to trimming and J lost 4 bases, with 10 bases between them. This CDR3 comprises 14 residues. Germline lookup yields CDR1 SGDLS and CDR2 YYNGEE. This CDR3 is CASSVAGASYGYTF. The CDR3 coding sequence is TGTGCCAGCAGCGTAGCAGGGGCGAGCTATGGCTACACCTTC.

CDR3 DNA: TGTGCCACCAGTGACCGACAGGGACGGGAAGAGACCCAGTACTTC. Amino acid sequence: CATSDRQGREETQYF. The rearrangement uses TRBV24-1 and TRBJ2-5; 7 bases map to TRBD1. The CDR3 totals 15 residues. The germline V gene has CDR1 KGHDR and CDR2 SFDVKD. J lost 3 bases, V lost 4 bases, and 7 bases had no gene match.

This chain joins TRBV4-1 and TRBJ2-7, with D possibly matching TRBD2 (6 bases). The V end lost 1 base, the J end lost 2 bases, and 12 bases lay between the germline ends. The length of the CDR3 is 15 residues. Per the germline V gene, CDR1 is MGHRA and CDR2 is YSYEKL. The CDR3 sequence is CASSQARLVTYEQYF. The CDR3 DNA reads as TGCGCCAGCAGCCAAGCCCGACTAGTAACCTACGAGCAGTACTTC.

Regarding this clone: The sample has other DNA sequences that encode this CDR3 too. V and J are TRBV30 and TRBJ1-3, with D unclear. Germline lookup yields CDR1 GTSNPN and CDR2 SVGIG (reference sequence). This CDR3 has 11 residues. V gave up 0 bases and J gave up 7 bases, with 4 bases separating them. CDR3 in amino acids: CAWSVGNTIYF. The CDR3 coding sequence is TGTGCCTGGAGTGTAGGGAACACCATATATTTT.

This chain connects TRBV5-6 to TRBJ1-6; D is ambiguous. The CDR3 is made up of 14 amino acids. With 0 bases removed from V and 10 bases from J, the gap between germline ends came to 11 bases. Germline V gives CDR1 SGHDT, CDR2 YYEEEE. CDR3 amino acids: CASSLDDKGSPLHF. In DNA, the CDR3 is TGTGCCAGCAGCTTGGACGATAAAGGCTCACCCCTCCACTTT.

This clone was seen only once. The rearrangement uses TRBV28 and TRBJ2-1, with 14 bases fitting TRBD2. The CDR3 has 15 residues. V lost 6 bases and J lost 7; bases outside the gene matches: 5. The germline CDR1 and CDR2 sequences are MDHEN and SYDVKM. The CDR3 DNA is TGTGCCAGCAGGACTAGCGGGGGGGCCGTAAATGAGCAGTTCTTC. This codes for CASRTSGGAVNEQFF.

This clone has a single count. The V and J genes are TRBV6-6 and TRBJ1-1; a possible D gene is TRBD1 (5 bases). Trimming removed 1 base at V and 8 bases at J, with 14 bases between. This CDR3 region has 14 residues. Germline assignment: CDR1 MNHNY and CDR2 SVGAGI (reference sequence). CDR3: CASSYFPGSMEAFF. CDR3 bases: TGTGCCAGCAGTTACTTTCCAGGGTCAATGGAAGCTTTCTTT.

CDR3 nucleotides: TGCGCCAGCAGCACCGGGACGGTAAACACCGGGGAGCTGTTTTTT. This sequence encodes CASSTGTVNTGELFF. The rearrangement links TRBV5-1 to TRBJ2-2, with D perhaps assigned TRBD1 or TRBD2 (5 bases each). The germline CDR1 and CDR2 sequences are SGHRS and YFSETQ. The CDR3 extends over 15 amino acids. V lost 4 bases, J lost 2 bases, and 12 bases lay in between. The full variable domain, with the rest looked up from reference TRBV5-1 and TRBJ2-2, is KAGVTQTPRYLIKTRGQQVTLSCSPISGHRSVSWYQQTPGQGLQFLFEYFSETQRNKGNFPGRFSGRQFSNSRSEMNVSTLELGDSALYLCASSTGTVNTGELFFGEGSRLTVL.

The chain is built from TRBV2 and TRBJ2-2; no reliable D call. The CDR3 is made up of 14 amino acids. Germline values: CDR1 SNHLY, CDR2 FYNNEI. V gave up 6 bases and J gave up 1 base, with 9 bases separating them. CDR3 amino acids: CASRERGNTGELFF. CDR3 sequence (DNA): TGTGCCAGCAGGGAGAGAGGGAACACCGGGGAGCTGTTTTTT.

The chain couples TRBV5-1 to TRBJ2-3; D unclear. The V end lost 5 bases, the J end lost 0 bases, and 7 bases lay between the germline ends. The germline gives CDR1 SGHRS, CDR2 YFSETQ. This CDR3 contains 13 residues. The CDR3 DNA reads TGCGCCAGCAGACTTTTTAGCACAGATACGCAGTATTTT. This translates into CASRLFSTDTQYF.

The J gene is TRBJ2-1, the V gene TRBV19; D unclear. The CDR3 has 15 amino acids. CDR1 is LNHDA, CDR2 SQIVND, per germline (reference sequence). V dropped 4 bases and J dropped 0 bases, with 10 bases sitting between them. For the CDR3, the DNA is TGTGCCAGTAGTACCACTTTAAGCTCCTACAATGAGCAGTTCTTC. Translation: CASSTTLSSYNEQFF.